A selection of T cell receptor beta chains follows, all from one sample in a study of vaccination effects on CD4 cells after COVID-19. The data were produced by immunoSEQ multiplex PCR, yet TCRdb's version contains in-frame clones alone and is incomplete. The sample has more than 20,000 clones; over 75% are singletons. Their target antigens are unknown. This material consisted of CD4+ T cells from PBMCs cultured with SARS-CoV-2 spike peptides, taken after COVID-19 vaccination. The receptors here all came from a human donor who received a COVID-19 vaccine. Some clones in this sample may be carry-over from other donors' samples. Each CDR3 is given with its conserved first and last residue. D genes are given only for firm matches. Part of the rows lack a size; the others show once, few, many or a class for expanded clones.

TRBD1 TRBJ1-2 TRBV19 . CASSIDPGQGDGYTF TGTGCCAGTAGTATAGACCCTGGACAGGGGGATGGCTACACCTTC
TRBD2 TRBJ2-1 TRBV9 . CASSGGLAVNEQFF TGTGCCAGCAGCGGGGGACTAGCAGTCAATGAGCAGTTCTTC
. TRBJ2-3 TRBV2 . CASRTGWGGTDTQYF TGTGCCAGCAGGACCGGTTGGGGGGGCACAGATACGCAGTATTTT
TRBD2 TRBJ2-3 TRBV2 . CASSTGLEADF TGTGCCAGCAGTACTGGACTAGAGGCGGATTTT
TRBD2 TRBJ2-3 TRBV6-2/TRBV6-3 . CASSSGGATDTQYF TGTGCCAGCAGTTCCGGGGGGGCGACAGATACGCAGTATTTT
TRBD1 TRBJ2-5 TRBV6-1 few CASSDPGTEETQYF TGTGCCAGCAGTGACCCCGGGACAGAAGAGACCCAGTACTTC
TRBD2 TRBJ2-1 TRBV3-1/TRBV3-2 . CASSQDLRASGGIEQFF TGTGCCAGCAGCCAAGATTTAAGGGCTAGCGGGGGGATTGAGCAGTTCTTC
. TRBJ2-1 TRBV24-1 . CATSDPTSSNEQFF TGTGCCACCAGTGACCCGACTAGTTCCAATGAGCAGTTCTTC
TRBD2 TRBJ2-3 TRBV5-1 . CASSLVAGGLNTQYF TGCGCCAGCAGCTTGGTAGCGGGGGGCCTAAATACGCAGTATTTT
. TRBJ1-4 TRBV5-1 . CASSLGSGSNEKLFF TGCGCCAGCAGCTTGGGCAGCGGCTCTAATGAAAAACTGTTTTTT
TRBD1 TRBJ2-1 TRBV6-5 . CASSTNRGSYNEQFF TGTGCCAGCAGTACCAACAGGGGATCCTACAATGAGCAGTTCTTC
TRBD1 TRBJ2-3 TRBV5-8 . CASSLWGTAVSTDTQYF TGTGCCAGCAGCTTGTGGGGGACAGCCGTTAGCACAGATACGCAGTATTTT
. TRBJ1-2 TRBV11-2 medium-sized CASSLESRFYGYTF TGTGCCAGCAGCTTAGAGAGCAGGTTCTATGGCTACACCTTC
TRBD1 TRBJ1-2 TRBV5-5 . CASSLLGQGLYGYTF TGTGCCAGCAGCTTGTTGGGACAGGGGCTCTATGGCTACACCTTC
TRBD1 TRBJ1-5 TRBV5-1 medium-sized CASSRPRGEFRQPQHF TGCGCCAGCAGCAGACCCAGGGGGGAATTCCGGCAGCCCCAGCATTTT
. TRBJ2-1 TRBV11-3 once CASSFQGSDGEQFF TGTGCCAGCAGCTTTCAGGGTTCGGATGGGGAGCAGTTCTTC
TRBD1 TRBJ2-2 TRBV6-6 . CASTKTGGHTGELFF TGTGCCAGCACTAAAACAGGGGGCCACACCGGGGAGCTGTTTTTT
TRBD1 TRBJ1-1 TRBV5-6 . CASSFLDRANTEAFF TGTGCCAGCAGCTTCCTCGACAGGGCTAACACTGAAGCTTTCTTT
TRBD2 TRBJ2-1 TRBV3-1/TRBV3-2 . CASSQGAGLTYNEQFF TGTGCCAGCAGCCAAGGAGCGGGGCTAACCTACAATGAGCAGTTCTTC
. TRBJ2-6 TRBV3-1/TRBV3-2 . CASSPSSSSGANVLTF TGTGCCAGCAGCCCAAGCTCGTCATCTGGGGCCAACGTCCTGACTTTC
TRBD1 TRBJ2-2 TRBV3-1/TRBV3-2 . CASSSTGGNTGELFF TGTGCCAGCAGCTCTACAGGGGGGAACACCGGGGAGCTGTTTTTT
. TRBJ2-5 TRBV27 . CASSSQQGRWETQYF TGTGCCAGCAGTTCTCAACAGGGACGCTGGGAGACCCAGTACTTC
. TRBJ2-2 TRBV20-1 . CSARVLGELFF TGCAGTGCTAGAGTACTCGGGGAGCTGTTTTTT
TRBD1 TRBJ1-5 TRBV19 few CASSTTGIMNQPQHF TGTGCCAGTAGTACGACAGGGATTATGAATCAGCCCCAGCATTTT
. TRBJ1-5 TRBV4-1 . CASSQGKRQPQHF TGCGCCAGCAGCCAGGGGAAGCGGCAGCCCCAGCATTTT
. TRBJ1-5 TRBV6-5 . CASSYSISNSQPQHF TGTGCCAGCAGTTACTCCATTTCCAATAGTCAGCCCCAGCATTTT
TRBD1 TRBJ1-4 TRBV18 . CASSPRTGATNEKLFF TGTGCCAGCTCACCAAGAACAGGGGCAACTAATGAAAAACTGTTTTTT
. TRBJ1-1 TRBV18 . CASSPTTINTEAFF TGTGCCAGCTCACCCACGACAATCAACACTGAAGCTTTCTTT
. TRBJ2-6 TRBV2 . CASRLGTGANVLTF TGTGCCAGCAGATTGGGGACTGGGGCCAACGTCCTGACTTTC
. TRBJ1-3 TRBV5-1 . CASSLYPDTFSGNTIYF TGCGCCAGCAGCTTGTACCCAGACACTTTCTCTGGAAACACCATATATTTT
TRBD1 TRBJ2-2 TRBV9 . CASSVDPGGSTGELFF TGTGCCAGCAGCGTAGACCCAGGGGGCTCCACCGGGGAGCTGTTTTTT
. TRBJ2-1 TRBV24-1 . CATSDLGTGSYNEQFF TGTGCCACCAGTGATTTGGGGACTGGCTCCTACAATGAGCAGTTCTTC
. TRBJ2-6 TRBV19 . CASSIGPPGANVLTF TGTGCCAGTAGTATAGGGCCCCCTGGGGCCAACGTCCTGACTTTC
TRBD2 TRBJ2-2 TRBV2 few CASILAGVIGELFF TGTGCCAGCATACTAGCGGGGGTAATCGGGGAGCTGTTTTTT
TRBD2 TRBJ2-2 TRBV2 few CASRGTSGYTGELFF TGTGCCAGCAGAGGGACTAGCGGGTACACCGGGGAGCTGTTTTTT
. TRBJ1-2 TRBV24-1 . CATSDQKGGYGYTF TGTGCCACCAGTGATCAGAAGGGGGGCTATGGCTACACCTTC
TRBD2 TRBJ2-5 TRBV14 . CASSLAGALQETQYF TGTGCCAGCAGCTTAGCGGGGGCCCTCCAAGAGACCCAGTACTTC
TRBD1 TRBJ1-2 TRBV2 . CASSSTGDYGYTF TGTGCCAGCAGTTCGACAGGGGACTATGGCTACACCTTC
TRBD1 TRBJ1-5 TRBV6-2/TRBV6-3 few CASSYDRDRGNNQPQHF TGTGCCAGCAGTTACGACAGGGACAGGGGTAACAATCAGCCCCAGCATTTT
. TRBJ2-3 TRBV7-3 . CASSPNTGRTQYF TGTGCCAGCAGCCCAAACACGGGGCGAACGCAGTATTTT
TRBD1 TRBJ1-1 TRBV5-1 . CASRLRQGLNTEAFF TGCGCCAGCAGGTTAAGACAGGGGCTGAACACTGAAGCTTTCTTT
TRBD1 TRBJ1-6 TRBV6-4 . CASSATGDSPLHF TGTGCCAGCAGTGCGACAGGGGATTCACCCCTCCACTTT
TRBD1 TRBJ1-1 TRBV27 . CASSSLRQGANTEAFF TGTGCCAGCAGTTCACTAAGACAGGGGGCGAACACTGAAGCTTTCTTT
TRBD1 TRBJ2-5 TRBV24-1 . CATSDSDRGQETQYF TGTGCCACCAGTGATTCTGACAGGGGGCAAGAGACCCAGTACTTC
. TRBJ2-5 TRBV23-1 once CASSPIPRGPHETQYF TGCGCCAGCAGTCCAATACCTCGGGGGCCCCATGAGACCCAGTACTTC